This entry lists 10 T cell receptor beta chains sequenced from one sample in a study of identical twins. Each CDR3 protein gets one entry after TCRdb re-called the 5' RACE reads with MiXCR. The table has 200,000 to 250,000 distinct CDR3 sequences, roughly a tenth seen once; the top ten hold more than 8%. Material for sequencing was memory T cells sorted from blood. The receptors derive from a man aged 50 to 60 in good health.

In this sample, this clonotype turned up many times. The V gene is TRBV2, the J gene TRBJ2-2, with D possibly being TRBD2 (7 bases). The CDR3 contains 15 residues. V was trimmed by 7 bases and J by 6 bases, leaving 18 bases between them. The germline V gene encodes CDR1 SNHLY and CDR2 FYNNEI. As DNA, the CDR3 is TGTGCCAGCACCAGGGAGGGGGTATGGGCCGGGGAGCTGTTTTTT. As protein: CASTREGVWAGELFF.

CDR3 residues: CASSLPIRVGNTIYF. CDR3 coding DNA: TGTGCCAGCAGCTTACCTATCCGGGTTGGGAACACCATATATTTT. The chain joins TRBV7-9 to TRBJ1-3; D call uncertain. V lost 2 bases, J lost 7 bases, and 15 bases lay in between. In germline, CDR1 is SEHNR, CDR2 FQNEAQ (reference sequence). This CDR3 comprises 15 residues.

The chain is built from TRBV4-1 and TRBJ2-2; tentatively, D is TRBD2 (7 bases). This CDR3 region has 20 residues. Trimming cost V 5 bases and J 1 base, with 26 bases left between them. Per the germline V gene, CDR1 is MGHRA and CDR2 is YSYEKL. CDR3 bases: TGCGCCAGCAGCACACTAAGAGGGGGGGAGAATATTAGGAACACCGGGGAGCTGTTTTTT. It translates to CASSTLRGGENIRNTGELFF.

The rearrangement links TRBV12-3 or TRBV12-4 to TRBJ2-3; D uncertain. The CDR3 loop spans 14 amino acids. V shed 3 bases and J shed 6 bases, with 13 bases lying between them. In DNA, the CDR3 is TGTGCCAGCAGTTTGAGGACCCTCGGGGATACGCAGTATTTT. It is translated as CASSLRTLGDTQYF.

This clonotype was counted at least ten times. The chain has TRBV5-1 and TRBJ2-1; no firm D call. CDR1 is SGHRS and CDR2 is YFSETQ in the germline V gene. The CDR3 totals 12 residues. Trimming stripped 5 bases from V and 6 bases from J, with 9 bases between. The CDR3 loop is CASRVSGNEQFF. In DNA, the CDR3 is TGCGCCAGCAGGGTATCGGGCAATGAGCAGTTCTTC.

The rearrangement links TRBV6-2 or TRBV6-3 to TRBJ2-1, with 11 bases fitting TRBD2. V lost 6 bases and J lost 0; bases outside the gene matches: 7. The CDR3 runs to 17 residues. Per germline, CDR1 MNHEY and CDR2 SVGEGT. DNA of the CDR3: TGTGCCAGCAGGCTCACTAGCGGGGGAAGCTCCTACAATGAGCAGTTCTTC. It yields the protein CASRLTSGGSSYNEQFF.

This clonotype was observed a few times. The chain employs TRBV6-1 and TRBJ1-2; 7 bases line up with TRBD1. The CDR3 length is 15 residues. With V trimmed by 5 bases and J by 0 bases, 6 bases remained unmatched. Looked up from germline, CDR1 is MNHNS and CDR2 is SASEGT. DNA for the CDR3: TGTGCCAGCAGTCCCAGACAGGGAGCTAACTATGGCTACACCTTC. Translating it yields CASSPRQGANYGYTF.

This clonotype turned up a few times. In nucleotides, the CDR3 is TGTGCCAGCAGTCCAGGGGGTGGCACTGAAGCTTTCTTT. Translation: CASSPGGGTEAFF. The V and J genes are TRBV27 and TRBJ1-1; 7 positions agree with TRBD1. Germline loops: CDR1 MNHEY, CDR2 SMNVEV (reference sequence). The ends lost 5 bases at V and 4 bases at J; junction bases unmatched: 4. The CDR3 runs 13 residues.

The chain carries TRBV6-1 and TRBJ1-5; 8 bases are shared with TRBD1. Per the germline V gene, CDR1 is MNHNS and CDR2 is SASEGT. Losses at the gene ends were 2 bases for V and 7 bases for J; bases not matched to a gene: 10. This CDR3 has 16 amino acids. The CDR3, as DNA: TGTGCCAGCAGTGAAACCGCAGGGGGCCTTGGACAGCCCCAGCATTTT. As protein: CASSETAGGLGQPQHF.

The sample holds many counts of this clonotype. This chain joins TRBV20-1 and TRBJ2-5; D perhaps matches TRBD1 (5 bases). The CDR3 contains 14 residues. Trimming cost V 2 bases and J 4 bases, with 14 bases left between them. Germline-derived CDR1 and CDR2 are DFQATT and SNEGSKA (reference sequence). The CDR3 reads CSARPANGAETQYF. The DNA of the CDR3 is TGCAGTGCTAGACCAGCAAATGGGGCAGAGACCCAGTACTTC.